The 9 T cell receptor beta chains given below trace back to one sample, sequenced in a study of blood T cell repertoires in COVID-19. The table came from immunoSEQ multiplex PCR; TCRdb's copy has only in-frame clones and leaves some out. This table holds some 50,000 clones, 87% found once. The material sequenced was peripheral blood. All receptors derive from a man aged 45-65 years with active COVID-19.

Written as DNA, the CDR3 is TGTGCCAGCAGTGAACAGGGTTTACCTTTAAATGAGCAGTTCTTC. Translation: CASSEQGLPLNEQFF. V gene TRBV6-1 combines with J gene TRBJ2-1; possibly TRBD1 for D (5 bases). The germline CDR1 and CDR2 sequences are MNHNS and SASEGT. The CDR3 is made up of 15 amino acids. V was trimmed by 2 bases and J by 7 bases, leaving 15 bases between them.

The rearrangement links TRBV7-2 to TRBJ1-2; 7 bases line up with TRBD1. CDR1 and CDR2 (germline): SGHTA, FQGNSA. The CDR3 is made up of 14 amino acids. Trimming removed 3 bases from V and 7 bases from J; junction bases left unmatched: 8. For the CDR3, the DNA is TGTGCCAGCAGCTTCCCCGACAGGGTTCGTGGCTACACCTTC. This sequence encodes CASSFPDRVRGYTF.

The gene calls are TRBV27 and TRBJ2-1, with 8 bases fitting TRBD1. The CDR3 runs to 15 residues. V shed 7 bases, J shed 4 bases, and the junction held 9 bases outside the gene matches. Germline V gene data show CDR1 as MNHEY and CDR2 as SMNVEV (reference sequence). The CDR3 protein is CASTPWQGAYNEQFF. The CDR3 DNA reads TGTGCCAGCACCCCGTGGCAGGGGGCTTACAATGAGCAGTTCTTC.

J is TRBJ2-3 and V is TRBV7-2; no clear D gene. Trimming stripped 2 bases from V and 4 bases from J, with 10 bases between. The CDR3 runs to 14 residues. Looked up from germline, CDR1 is SGHTA and CDR2 is FQGNSA. CDR3 coding DNA: TGTGCCAGCAGCTTAAACCAGGTCGCAGATACGCAGTATTTT. Translating it yields CASSLNQVADTQYF. The full variable domain, with the rest looked up from reference TRBV7-2 and TRBJ2-3, is GAGVSQSPSNKVTEKGKDVELRCDPISGHTALYWYRQSLGQGLEFLIYFQGNSAPDKSGLPSDRFSAERTGGSVSTLTIQRTQQEDSAVYLCASSLNQVADTQYFGPGTRLTVL.

CDR3 sequence: CASSRPSGAGGGGGANVLTF. CDR3 nucleotides: TGTGCCAGCAGCCGCCCAAGTGGCGCGGGGGGGGGAGGTGGGGCCAACGTCCTGACTTTC. The V gene is TRBV6-2 or TRBV6-3, the J gene TRBJ2-6; 9 bases fit TRBD2. V lost 6 bases and J lost 3; bases outside the gene matches: 18. The germline gives CDR1 MNHEY, CDR2 SVGEGT. The CDR3 consists of 20 residues.

The V gene is TRBV5-5, the J gene TRBJ1-2, with 9 bases identical to TRBD1. V lost 3 bases and J lost 8; bases outside the gene matches: 11. The CDR3 loop spans 15 amino acids. Germline V gene lookup returns CDR1 SGHKS and CDR2 YYEKEE (reference sequence). The CDR3 bases are TGTGCCAGCAGCTCGATTGGGACAGGGTCTCGAGGCTACACCTTC. Amino acids: CASSSIGTGSRGYTF.

This sequence joins TRBV10-2 and TRBJ1-1, with 10 bases fitting TRBD1. From germline, CDR1 is WSHSY and CDR2 SAAADI. V lost 1 base, J lost 0 bases, and 8 bases stayed unmatched. This CDR3 has 18 residues. CDR3 in amino acids: CASSEWDRGPYLNTEAFF. Written as DNA, the CDR3 is TGCGCCAGCAGTGAGTGGGACAGGGGTCCCTATCTGAACACTGAAGCTTTCTTT.

J is TRBJ1-1 and V is TRBV5-4, with D possibly being TRBD1 (6 bases). Trimming took off 1 base at V and 4 bases at J, with 8 bases between the two ends. Looked up from germline, CDR1 is SGHNT and CDR2 is YYREEE (reference sequence). This CDR3 has 13 amino acids. CDR3 in amino acids: CASSLRGSTEAFF. DNA of the CDR3: TGTGCCAGCAGCTTGAGGGGGTCCACTGAAGCTTTCTTT.

The chain uses TRBV12-3 or TRBV12-4 and TRBJ2-7; D not certain. CDR3 length: 13 amino acids. Trimming stripped 7 bases from V and 6 bases from J, with 16 bases between. The CDR3 sequence is CASTLGTDLEQYF. The DNA for the CDR3 is TGTGCCAGCACTTTGGGTACAGATCTCGAGCAGTACTTC.